This is a list of T cell receptor beta chains from one sample in a study of shared clonotypes between healthy human individuals. Using immunoSEQ multiplex PCR, the repertoire was profiled, and TCRdb retains in-frame clones only, with some absent. The table records 2 million to 2.5 million clones, roughly 95% of them present only once. Input material: naive CD4+ T cells sorted from blood. The receptor source for this set is a man younger than 35 in good health. The CDR3 runs from the conserved cysteine through the conserved F or W.

v_call,j_call,cdr3_aa
TRBV6-5,TRBJ1-2,CASSTGGHGYGYTF
TRBV18,TRBJ2-7,CASSPQSYEQYF
TRBV29-1,TRBJ2-7,CSVARTGASYEQYF
TRBV11-2,TRBJ1-3,CASSLTGSPRSGNTIYF
TRBV6-6,TRBJ1-6,CASRPGLSNSPLHF
TRBV25-1,TRBJ2-5,CASSDRLQETQYF
TRBV6-1,TRBJ1-5,CASSEAPGPGEPQHF
TRBV2,TRBJ2-2,CASLRVSVAGELFF
TRBV18,TRBJ2-3,CASSPPGLAGGLTDTQYF
TRBV2,TRBJ1-3,CASRPTGIGNTIYF
TRBV5-1,TRBJ2-2,CASSLYGIASNTGELFF
TRBV7-6,TRBJ2-1,CASSFGTGITNEQFF
TRBV19,TRBJ1-5,CASTSDRVNQPQHF
TRBV5-6,TRBJ2-1,CASSLASGGYNEQFF
TRBV10-1,TRBJ2-7,CASSASQNYEQYF
TRBV28,TRBJ2-1,CASSFVLIDEQFF
TRBV28,TRBJ1-2,CASSLGTVPNYGYTF
TRBV2,TRBJ2-1,CASTNRDEQFF
TRBV19,TRBJ2-6,CASSTPRGRSSGANVLTF
TRBV19,TRBJ2-3,CASSISSGTDTQYF
TRBV30,TRBJ2-3,CAWRISGRAGGTDTQYF
TRBV18,TRBJ1-1,CASSPRQANTEAFF
TRBV2,TRBJ1-5,CASSHAVISNQPQHF
TRBV6-5,TRBJ1-2,CASSYGTHGYTF
TRBV7-3,TRBJ2-2,CASSEQGSKGELFF
TRBV25-1,TRBJ1-1,CASTKGRGKNTEAFF
TRBV7-8,TRBJ2-1,CASSLAGAYNEQFF
TRBV30,TRBJ2-1,CAWGVEDEQFF
TRBV29-1,TRBJ2-2,CSVERGTGELFF